This T cell receptor beta chain was captured in a study of control samples from healthy donors and cancer patients. Repertoires were generated with immunoSEQ multiplex PCR, while TCRdb's copy carries only in-frame clones and drops some. The sample includes some 150,000 clones, 91% of them seen just once. From germline, CDR1 is SGHTA and CDR2 FQGNSA. The CDR3 sequence is 15 residues long. Trimming took 3 bases from V and 5 from J; bases not matched to a gene: 6. The receptor's source is a woman in her twenties or thirties in good health. The rearrangement joins TRBV7-2 to TRBJ2-1; TRBD2 agrees at 8 bases. The sample consisted of blood. The CDR3 sequence is CASSFRLARNNEQFF. CDR3 coding DNA: TGTGCCAGCAGCTTCCGACTAGCGAGAAACAATGAGCAGTTCTTC.